This TCR beta chain derives from a study of T cells in Graves' hyperthyroidism and ophthalmopathy. Using RNA transcripts as the source, TCR beta CDR3 regions were amplified. In the first-round RT-PCR of the TCR CDR3, the HTBI primer set was used. MiXCR, applied by TCRdb to the multiplex PCR reads, yields one record per CDR3 protein. The repertoire includes over 250,000 distinct CDR3 sequences, 25% to 30% of them detected once, and approximately 30% sits in the top ten. Germline V gene data show CDR1 as SGHVS and CDR2 as FQNEAQ. The CDR3 has 13 amino acids. Trimming stripped 1 base from V and 9 bases from J, with 12 bases between. This clonotype was observed many times.

J is TRBJ1-2 and V is TRBV7-8, with no clear D. This TCR derives from a middle-aged man with Graves' hyperthyroidism that later progressed to Graves' ophthalmopathy. The sample was blood. The CDR3: CASSLDKHLSYTF. The CDR3 coding sequence is TGTGCCAGCAGCTTAGACAAGCATCTAAGCTACACCTTC.